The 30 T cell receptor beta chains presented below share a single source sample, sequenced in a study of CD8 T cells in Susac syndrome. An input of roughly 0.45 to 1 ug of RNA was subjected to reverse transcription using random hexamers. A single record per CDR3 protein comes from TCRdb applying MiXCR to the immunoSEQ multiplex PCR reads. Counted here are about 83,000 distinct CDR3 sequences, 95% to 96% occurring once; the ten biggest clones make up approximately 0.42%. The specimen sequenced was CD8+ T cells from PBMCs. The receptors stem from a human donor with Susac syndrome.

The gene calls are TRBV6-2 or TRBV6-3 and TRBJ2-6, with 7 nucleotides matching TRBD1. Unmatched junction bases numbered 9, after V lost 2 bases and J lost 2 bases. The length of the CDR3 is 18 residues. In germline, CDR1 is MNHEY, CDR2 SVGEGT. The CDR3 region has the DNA TGTGCCAGCAGTTACGAGACAGGGTCTATGGCTGGGGCCAACGTCCTGACTTTC. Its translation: CASSYETGSMAGANVLTF.

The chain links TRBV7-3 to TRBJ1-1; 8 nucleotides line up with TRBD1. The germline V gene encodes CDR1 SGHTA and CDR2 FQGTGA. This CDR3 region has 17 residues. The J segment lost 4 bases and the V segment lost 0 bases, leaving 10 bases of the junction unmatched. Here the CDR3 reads CASSLTGYRGAGTEAFF. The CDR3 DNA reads TGTGCCAGCAGCTTAACGGGATACAGGGGGGCAGGCACTGAAGCTTTCTTT.

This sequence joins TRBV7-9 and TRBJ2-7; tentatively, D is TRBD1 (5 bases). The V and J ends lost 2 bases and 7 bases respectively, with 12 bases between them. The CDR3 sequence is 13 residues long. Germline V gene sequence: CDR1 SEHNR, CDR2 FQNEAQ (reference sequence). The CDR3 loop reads CASSLPGMYEQYF. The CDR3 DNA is TGTGCCAGCAGCTTACCAGGGATGTATGAGCAGTACTTC.

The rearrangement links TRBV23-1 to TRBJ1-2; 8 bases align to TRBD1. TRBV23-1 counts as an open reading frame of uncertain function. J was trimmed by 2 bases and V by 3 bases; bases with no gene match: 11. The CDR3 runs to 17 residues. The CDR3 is CASSHPLTGASNYGYTF. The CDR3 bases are TGCGCCAGCAGTCACCCCTTGACAGGGGCTTCGAACTATGGCTACACCTTC.

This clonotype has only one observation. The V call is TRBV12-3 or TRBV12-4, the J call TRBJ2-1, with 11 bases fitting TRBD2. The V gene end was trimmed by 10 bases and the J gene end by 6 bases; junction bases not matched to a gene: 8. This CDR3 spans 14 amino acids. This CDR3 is CATLAGGPGNEQFF. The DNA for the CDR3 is TGTGCCACTTTAGCGGGAGGGCCGGGCAATGAGCAGTTCTTC.

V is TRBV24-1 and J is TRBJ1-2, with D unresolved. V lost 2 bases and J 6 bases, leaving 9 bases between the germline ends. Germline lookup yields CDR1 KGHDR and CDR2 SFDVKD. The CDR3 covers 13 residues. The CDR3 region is CATSDSFLDGYTF. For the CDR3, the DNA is TGTGCCACCAGTGATTCATTCTTAGATGGCTACACCTTC.

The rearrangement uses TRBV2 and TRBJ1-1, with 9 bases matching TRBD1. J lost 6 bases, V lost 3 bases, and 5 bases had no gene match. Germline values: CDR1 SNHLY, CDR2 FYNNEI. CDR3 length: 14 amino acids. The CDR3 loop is CASSDGTGISEAFF. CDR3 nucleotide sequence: TGTGCCAGCAGTGATGGGACAGGGATCTCTGAAGCTTTCTTT.

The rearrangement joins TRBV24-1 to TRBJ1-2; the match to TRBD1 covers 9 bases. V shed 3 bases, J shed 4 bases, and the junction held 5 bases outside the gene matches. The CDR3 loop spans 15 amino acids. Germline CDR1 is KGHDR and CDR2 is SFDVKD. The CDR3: CATSDTTGGPYGYTF. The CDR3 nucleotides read TGTGCCACCAGTGATACGACAGGGGGACCCTATGGCTACACCTTC.

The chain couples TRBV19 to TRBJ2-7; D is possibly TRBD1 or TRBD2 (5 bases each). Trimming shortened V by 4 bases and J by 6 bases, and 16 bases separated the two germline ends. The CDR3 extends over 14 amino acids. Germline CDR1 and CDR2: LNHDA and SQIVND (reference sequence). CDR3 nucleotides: TGTGCCAGTAGTAATCCCGGGACCGTTGTCGAGCAGTACTTC. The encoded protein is CASSNPGTVVEQYF.

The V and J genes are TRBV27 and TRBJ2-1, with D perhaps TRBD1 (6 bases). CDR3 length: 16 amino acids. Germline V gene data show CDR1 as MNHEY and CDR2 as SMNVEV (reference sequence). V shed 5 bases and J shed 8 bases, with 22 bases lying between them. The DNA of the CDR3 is TGTGCCAGCAGTCCCCAGGGGACGGCGGGCCGTTATGAGCAGTTCTTC. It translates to CASSPQGTAGRYEQFF.

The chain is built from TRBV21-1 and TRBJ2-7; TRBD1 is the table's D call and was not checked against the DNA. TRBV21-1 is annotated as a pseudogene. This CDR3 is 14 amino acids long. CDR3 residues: CASSPRAPACEQYV. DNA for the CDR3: TGTGCCAGCAGCCCCCGGGCTCCCGCCTGCGAGCAGTACGTC.

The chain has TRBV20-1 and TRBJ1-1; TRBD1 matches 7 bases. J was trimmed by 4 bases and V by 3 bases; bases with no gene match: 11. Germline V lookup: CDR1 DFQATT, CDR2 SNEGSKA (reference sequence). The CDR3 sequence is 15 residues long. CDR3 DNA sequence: TGCAGTGCTAGTCCGACAGGGCTTGTGGGCACTGAAGCTTTCTTT. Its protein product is CSASPTGLVGTEAFF.

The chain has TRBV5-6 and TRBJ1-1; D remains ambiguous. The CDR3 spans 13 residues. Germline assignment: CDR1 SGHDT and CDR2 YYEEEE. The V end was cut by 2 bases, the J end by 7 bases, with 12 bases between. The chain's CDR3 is CASSFANYGEAFF. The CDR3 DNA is TGTGCCAGCAGCTTCGCGAATTATGGTGAAGCTTTCTTT.

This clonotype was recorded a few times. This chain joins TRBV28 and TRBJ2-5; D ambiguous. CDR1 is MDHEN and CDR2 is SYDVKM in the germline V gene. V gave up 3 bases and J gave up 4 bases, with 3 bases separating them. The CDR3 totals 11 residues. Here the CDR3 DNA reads TGTGCCAGCAGTTTGACAGAGACCCAGTACTTC. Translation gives CASSLTETQYF.

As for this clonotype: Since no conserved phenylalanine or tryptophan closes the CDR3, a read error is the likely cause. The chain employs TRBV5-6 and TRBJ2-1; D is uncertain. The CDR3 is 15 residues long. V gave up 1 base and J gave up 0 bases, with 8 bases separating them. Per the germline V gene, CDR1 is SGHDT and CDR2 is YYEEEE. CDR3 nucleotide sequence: TGTGCCAGCAGCTTGTGGTACAACTCCTACAATGAGCAGTTCCTC. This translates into CASSLWYNSYNEQFL.

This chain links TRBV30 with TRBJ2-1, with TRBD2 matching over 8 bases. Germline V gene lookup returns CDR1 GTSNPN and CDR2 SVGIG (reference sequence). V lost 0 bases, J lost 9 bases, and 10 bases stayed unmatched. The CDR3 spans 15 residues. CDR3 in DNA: TGTGCCTGGAGTGTACTGGAGCCGGGAGGGGGTGAGCAGTTCTTC. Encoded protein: CAWSVLEPGGGEQFF.

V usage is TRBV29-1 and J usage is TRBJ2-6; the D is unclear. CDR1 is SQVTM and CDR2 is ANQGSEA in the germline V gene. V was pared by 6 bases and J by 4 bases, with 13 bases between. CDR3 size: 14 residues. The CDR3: CSVAPASGANVLTF. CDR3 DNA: TGCAGCGTGGCGCCGGCGTCGGGGGCCAACGTCCTGACTTTC.

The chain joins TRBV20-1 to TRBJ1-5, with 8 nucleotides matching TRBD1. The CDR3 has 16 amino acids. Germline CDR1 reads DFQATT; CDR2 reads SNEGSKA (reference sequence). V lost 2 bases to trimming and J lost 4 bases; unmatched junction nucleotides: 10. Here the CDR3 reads CSARPSDREPNQPQHF. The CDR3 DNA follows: TGCAGTGCTAGACCTTCGGACAGGGAGCCTAATCAGCCCCAGCATTTT.

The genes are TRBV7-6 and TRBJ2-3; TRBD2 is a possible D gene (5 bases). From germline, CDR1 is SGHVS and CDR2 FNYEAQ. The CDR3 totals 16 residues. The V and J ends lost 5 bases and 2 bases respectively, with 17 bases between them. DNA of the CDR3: TGTGCCAGCAGCCCGGAGCCGGGAAGCCTCACAGATACGCAGTATTTT. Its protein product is CASSPEPGSLTDTQYF.

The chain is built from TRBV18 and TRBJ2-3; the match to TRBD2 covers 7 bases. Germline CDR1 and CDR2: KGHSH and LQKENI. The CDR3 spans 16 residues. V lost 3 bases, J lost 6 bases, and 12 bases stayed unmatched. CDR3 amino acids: CASSPRSGNKGDTQYF. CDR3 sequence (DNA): TGTGCCAGCTCACCCCGCAGCGGGAACAAAGGGGATACGCAGTATTTT.

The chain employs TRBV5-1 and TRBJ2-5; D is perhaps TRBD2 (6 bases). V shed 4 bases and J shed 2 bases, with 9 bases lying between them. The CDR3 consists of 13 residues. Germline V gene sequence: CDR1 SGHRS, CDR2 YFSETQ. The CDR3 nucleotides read TGCGCCAGCAGCAAGGGACTTCAAGAGACCCAGTACTTC. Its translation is CASSKGLQETQYF.

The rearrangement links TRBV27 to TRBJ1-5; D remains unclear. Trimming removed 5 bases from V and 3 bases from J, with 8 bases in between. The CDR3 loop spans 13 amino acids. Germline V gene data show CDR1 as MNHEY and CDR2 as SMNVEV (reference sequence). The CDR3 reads CASSRTLNQPQHF. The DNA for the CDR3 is TGTGCCAGCAGTCGGACGCTCAATCAGCCCCAGCATTTT.

CDR3 sequence: CASSAWDASNYGYTF. As DNA, the CDR3 is TGTGCCAGCAGCGCCTGGGACGCCTCTAACTATGGCTACACCTTC. The V gene is TRBV9, the J gene TRBJ1-2; a weak D match, TRBD1 (5 bases). Trimming left V 3 bases short and J 0 bases short, with 12 bases between. Germline V gene data show CDR1 as SGDLS and CDR2 as YYNGEE. The length of the CDR3 is 15 residues.

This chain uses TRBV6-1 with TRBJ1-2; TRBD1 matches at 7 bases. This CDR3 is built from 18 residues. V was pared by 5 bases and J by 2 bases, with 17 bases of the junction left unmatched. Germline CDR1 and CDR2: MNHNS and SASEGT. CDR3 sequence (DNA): TGTGCCAGCAGTCAACCCCCTTACAGGGGAGGCATCAACTATGGCTACACCTTC. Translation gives CASSQPPYRGGINYGYTF.

This chain's CDR3 is CASSPPYRGQRSTEAFF. CDR3 nucleotide sequence: TGTGCCAGCAGTCCGCCCTACAGGGGCCAGAGGAGCACTGAAGCTTTCTTT. V and J are TRBV28 and TRBJ1-1, with 7 positions matching TRBD1. Germline trimming cut 5 bases from V and 4 bases from J; bases unmatched to any gene: 16. Germline V gives CDR1 MDHEN, CDR2 SYDVKM. CDR3 length: 17 residues.

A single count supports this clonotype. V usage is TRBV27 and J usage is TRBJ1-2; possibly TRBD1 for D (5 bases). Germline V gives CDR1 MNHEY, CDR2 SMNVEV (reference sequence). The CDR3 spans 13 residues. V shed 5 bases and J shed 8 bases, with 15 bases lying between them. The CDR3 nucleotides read TGTGCCAGCAGTGTCCAGGGACGGGGAGGCTACACCTTC. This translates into CASSVQGRGGYTF.

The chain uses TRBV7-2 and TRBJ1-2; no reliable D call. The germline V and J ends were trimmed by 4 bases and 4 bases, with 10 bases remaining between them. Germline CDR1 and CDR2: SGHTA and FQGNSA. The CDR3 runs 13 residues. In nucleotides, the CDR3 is TGTGCCAGCAGCTCCTCTTGGAGCTATGGCTACACCTTC. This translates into CASSSSWSYGYTF.

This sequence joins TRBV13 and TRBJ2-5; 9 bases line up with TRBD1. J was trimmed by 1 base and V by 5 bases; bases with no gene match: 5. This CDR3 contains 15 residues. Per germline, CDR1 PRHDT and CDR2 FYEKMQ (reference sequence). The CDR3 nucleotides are TGTGCCAGCAGCGCCCGGGACAGGGTCCAAGAGACCCAGTACTTC. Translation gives CASSARDRVQETQYF.

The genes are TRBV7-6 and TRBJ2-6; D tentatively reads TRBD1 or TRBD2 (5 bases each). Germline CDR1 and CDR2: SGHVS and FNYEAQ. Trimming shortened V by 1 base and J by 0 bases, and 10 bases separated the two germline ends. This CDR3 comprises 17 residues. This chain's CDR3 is CASSLEGTDSGANVLTF. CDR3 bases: TGTGCCAGCAGCTTAGAGGGGACGGACTCTGGGGCCAACGTCCTGACTTTC.

This CDR3 is CATSDRDTRTDTQYF. CDR3 in DNA: TGTGCCACCAGTGATAGGGACACACGCACAGATACGCAGTATTTT. V usage is TRBV24-1 and J usage is TRBJ2-3; possibly TRBD1 for D (6 bases). Germline assignment: CDR1 KGHDR and CDR2 SFDVKD. V was shortened by 3 bases and J by 1 base, with 10 bases between the two germline ends. This CDR3 region has 15 residues.